The 30 T cell receptor beta chains reported below all come from one sample, sequenced in a study of STAT3 mutations in large granular lymphocyte leukemia. Overall study results and limits: At least one immunodominant TCR beta clonotype appeared in every T-cell large granular lymphocyte leukemia patient.

The antigens of these receptors remain unknown. Generated by immunoSEQ multiplex PCR, the TCRdb table keeps only in-frame clones and is missing some. In the table there are 4,500 to 5,500 clones, just under 95% of which are singletons. Sequencing was done on a sample of peripheral blood mononuclear cells. These receptors came from a man aged 55 to 69 with T-cell large granular lymphocyte leukemia. Some clones in this sample may be carry-over from other donors' samples.

This sequence joins TRBV6-1 and TRBJ2-7, with D maybe TRBD1 (6 bases). CDR1 MNHNS and CDR2 SASEGT come from the germline V gene. The CDR3 runs to 12 residues. The ends were cut back, 7 bases at V and 1 base at J, with 8 bases in the middle. CDR3 amino acids: CASTRGSYEQYF. The CDR3 region has the DNA TGTGCCAGCACGAGGGGGTCCTACGAGCAGTACTTC.

The rearrangement uses TRBV30 and TRBJ2-7; possible D gene TRBD2, 5 bases. Germline V lookup: CDR1 GTSNPN, CDR2 SVGIG (reference sequence). The V and J ends lost 1 base and 3 bases respectively, with 13 bases between them. The CDR3 totals 14 residues. CDR3 in amino acids: CAWSEVGRVYEQYF. CDR3 bases: TGTGCCTGGAGTGAGGTAGGGAGAGTCTACGAGCAGTACTTC.

J is TRBJ1-1 and V is TRBV4-2; D unclear. The V end was cut by 5 bases, the J end by 8 bases, with 9 bases between. This CDR3 comprises 11 residues. Germline V lookup: CDR1 LGHNA, CDR2 YNFKEQ. Here the CDR3 reads CASSSRGEAFF. CDR3 coding DNA: TGTGCCAGCAGCTCCCGGGGAGAAGCTTTCTTT.

This clone was picked up one time. The chain uses TRBV7-2 and TRBJ2-7; a possible D gene is TRBD1 (6 bases). The V end was cut by 1 base, the J end by 3 bases, with 7 bases between. The CDR3 sequence is 13 residues long. The germline gives CDR1 SGHTA, CDR2 FQGNSA. The CDR3 sequence is CASSLEGGYEQYF. In DNA form, the CDR3 reads TGTGCCAGCAGCTTAGAAGGGGGCTACGAGCAGTACTTC.

V gene TRBV18 combines with J gene TRBJ1-1; TRBD1 matches 11 bases. Germline V lookup: CDR1 KGHSH, CDR2 LQKENI. The CDR3 loop spans 14 amino acids. V gave up 4 bases and J gave up 4 bases; unmatched junction bases: 2. The CDR3 loop reads CASSLGTGGTEAFF. In DNA, the CDR3 is TGTGCCAGCTCACTCGGGACAGGGGGCACTGAAGCTTTCTTT.

The chain uses TRBV11-2 and TRBJ2-1; 7 bases line up with TRBD1. CDR1 is SGHAT, CDR2 FQNNGV, per germline. V lost 5 bases to trimming and J lost 10 bases; unmatched junction nucleotides: 8. This CDR3 comprises 13 residues. DNA of the CDR3: TGTGCCAGCAGCCCACAGTTGGGACAGGAGCAGTTCTTC. It codes for CASSPQLGQEQFF.

The V and J genes are TRBV9 and TRBJ2-3, with 10 bases that match TRBD1. V was clipped by 2 bases and J by 4 bases; unmatched bases: 7. Germline V lookup: CDR1 SGDLS, CDR2 YYNGEE. The CDR3 has 16 amino acids. The CDR3 bases are TGTGCCAGCAGCGTGGGCGGGACAGGGGTTGCAGATACGCAGTATTTT. Residues: CASSVGGTGVADTQYF.

The chain is built from TRBV19 and TRBJ1-2; D gene ambiguous. CDR3 length equals 12 residues. V lost 1 base, J lost 7 bases, and 7 bases lay in between. Germline loops: CDR1 LNHDA, CDR2 SQIVND (reference sequence). In nucleotides, the CDR3 is TGTGCCAGTAGTATAGGGGCTCTTGGCTACACCTTC. As protein: CASSIGALGYTF.

This chain uses TRBV27 with TRBJ2-1; 14 bases agree with TRBD2. Germline CDR1 is MNHEY and CDR2 is SMNVEV (reference sequence). The CDR3 is made up of 18 amino acids. With 7 bases clipped from V and 6 bases from J, the junction kept 14 bases outside the gene matches. This chain's CDR3 is CASKSIGTSGRGGNEQFF. The CDR3 nucleotides read TGTGCCAGCAAGAGTATCGGGACTAGCGGGAGAGGGGGCAATGAGCAGTTCTTC.

The J gene is TRBJ2-1, the V gene TRBV28; 11 nucleotides line up with TRBD2. Germline V gene sequence: CDR1 MDHEN, CDR2 SYDVKM. CDR3 size: 16 residues. The trim removed 3 bases at V and 9 bases at J, leaving 10 bases unmatched. CDR3 in DNA: TGTGCCAGCAGTTTCTTGACTAGCGGGACGGTGGGTGAGCAGTTCTTC. It encodes CASSFLTSGTVGEQFF.

This clone was observed a single time. The rearrangement joins TRBV30 to TRBJ2-7, with 13 bases identical to TRBD2. The germline gives CDR1 GTSNPN, CDR2 SVGIG (reference sequence). There are 16 residues in the CDR3. The V gene end was trimmed by 4 bases and the J gene end by 2 bases; junction bases not matched to a gene: 8. This CDR3 reads CAWKPITSGRAYEQYF. Written as DNA, the CDR3 is TGTGCCTGGAAGCCCATAACTAGCGGGAGGGCCTACGAGCAGTACTTC.

The chain uses TRBV7-9 and TRBJ2-7; D is tentatively TRBD1 or TRBD2 (5 bases each). The V end was cut by 7 bases, the J end by 3 bases, with 16 bases between. Germline V gives CDR1 SEHNR, CDR2 FQNEAQ (reference sequence). This CDR3 region has 14 residues. The CDR3 protein is CASIPLGPSYEQYF. The CDR3 nucleotides are TGTGCCAGCATCCCCCTGGGACCAAGCTACGAGCAGTACTTC.

The rearrangement joins TRBV19 to TRBJ1-2, with 7 bases fitting TRBD1. This CDR3 is 14 amino acids long. CDR1 and CDR2 from the germline V gene are LNHDA and SQIVND (reference sequence). J lost 4 bases, V lost 6 bases, and 8 bases had no gene match. The CDR3 bases are TGTGCCAGTAGAACCGGGACAGAGCTCTATGGCTACACCTTC. Translating it yields CASRTGTELYGYTF.

The genes are TRBV19 and TRBJ1-2; D may be TRBD1 (5 bases). V lost 5 bases, J lost 2 bases, and 6 bases lay in between. CDR1 and CDR2 (germline): LNHDA, SQIVND (reference sequence). This CDR3 has 12 residues. Here the CDR3 DNA reads TGTGCCAGTAGTGAGGGGAACTATGGCTACACCTTC. It translates to CASSEGNYGYTF. Combining the CDR3 with reference TRBV19 and TRBJ1-2 gives the whole variable domain DGGITQSPKYLFRKEGQNVTLSCEQNLNHDAMYWYRQDPGQGLRLIYYSQIVNDFQKGDIAEGYSVSREKKESFPLTVTSAQKNPTAFYLCASSEGNYGYTFGSGTRLTVV.

This chain uses TRBV23-1 with TRBJ2-7; unclear D gene. Being an ORF, TRBV23-1 has a function that is uncertain. V dropped 2 bases and J dropped 2 bases, with 7 bases sitting between them. The length of the CDR3 is 13 residues. In DNA, the CDR3 is TGCGCCAGCAGTCAAACGGAAGCCTACGAGCAGTACTTC. It yields the protein CASSQTEAYEQYF.

The table lists this clone with a few counts. The J gene is TRBJ1-2, the V gene TRBV27; TRBD1 agrees at 7 bases. The CDR3 has 12 residues. Germline loops: CDR1 MNHEY, CDR2 SMNVEV (reference sequence). V was clipped by 7 bases and J by 5 bases; unmatched bases: 4. The CDR3 DNA reads TGTGCCAGCAAGGGGGCGTCATATGGCTACACCTTC. This gives the protein CASKGASYGYTF.

J is TRBJ1-2 and V is TRBV7-8; possibly TRBD1 for D (6 bases). Trimming removed 5 bases at V and 0 bases at J, with 16 bases between. Looked up from germline, CDR1 is SGHVS and CDR2 is FQNEAQ. The CDR3 totals 16 residues. The DNA of the CDR3 is TGTGCCAGCAGCCAACTTTTGGGGGGGCCTAACTATGGCTACACCTTC. Translated: CASSQLLGGPNYGYTF.

The chain couples TRBV11-2 to TRBJ2-5; 7 nucleotides match TRBD2. Trimming cost V 4 bases and J 1 base; bases outside gene matches: 9. The germline gives CDR1 SGHAT, CDR2 FQNNGV. The CDR3 runs to 16 residues. Here the CDR3 DNA reads TGTGCCAGCAGCTCGGTCCCTAGCGGCCTCCAAGAGACCCAGTACTTC. This gives the protein CASSSVPSGLQETQYF.

This clone was seen only a few times. This sequence joins TRBV9 and TRBJ1-5; D unclear. The V end lost 3 bases, the J end lost 3 bases, and 13 bases lay between the germline ends. The CDR3 has 15 amino acids. Germline V gene data show CDR1 as SGDLS and CDR2 as YYNGEE. The CDR3, as DNA: TGTGCCAGCAGCGCCGACGGGTTAAACAATCAGCCCCAGCATTTT. This encodes CASSADGLNNQPQHF. The variable domain in full, with the rest retrieved from reference TRBV9 and TRBJ1-5, is DSGVTQTPKHLITATGQRVTLRCSPRSGDLSVYWYQQSLDQGLQFLIQYYNGEERAKGNILERFSAQQFPDLHSELNLSSLELGDSALYFCASSADGLNNQPQHFGDGTRLSIL.

The V and J genes are TRBV29-1 and TRBJ2-1; D not certain. CDR3 length: 13 amino acids. Trimming removed 2 bases from V and 5 bases from J, with 10 bases in between. CDR1 is SQVTM, CDR2 ANQGSEA, per germline. The CDR3 sequence: CSVESGVNNEQFF. CDR3 coding DNA: TGCAGCGTTGAAAGTGGGGTCAACAATGAGCAGTTCTTC.

The CDR3 spells CASSLSSGVRGTEAFF. DNA for the CDR3: TGTGCCAGCAGCTTATCCTCGGGAGTCCGGGGCACTGAAGCTTTCTTT. The chain couples TRBV11-2 to TRBJ1-1; D ambiguous. Trimming shortened V by 2 bases and J by 4 bases, and 17 bases separated the two germline ends. Germline-derived CDR1 and CDR2 are SGHAT and FQNNGV. The CDR3 length is 16 residues.

This chain links TRBV13 with TRBJ2-5; 11 bases are a match to TRBD1. The germline V gene encodes CDR1 PRHDT and CDR2 FYEKMQ (reference sequence). J was trimmed by 3 bases and V by 1 base; bases with no gene match: 1. CDR3 length: 15 residues. The CDR3 nucleotides read TGTGCCAGCAGCTTAGAGGGACAGGGGGAAGAGACCCAGTACTTC. This sequence encodes CASSLEGQGEETQYF.

The chain employs TRBV7-9 and TRBJ2-3, with a possible D match to TRBD2 (5 bases). V was shortened by 1 base and J by 3 bases, with 11 bases between the two germline ends. The CDR3 runs to 15 residues. CDR1 and CDR2 (germline): SEHNR, FQNEAQ (reference sequence). CDR3 sequence (DNA): TGTGCCAGCAGCTTAGGGATAGCGTCGACAGATACGCAGTATTTT. It translates to CASSLGIASTDTQYF.

This sequence joins TRBV6-1 and TRBJ1-5, with D hard to call. The CDR3 runs 14 residues. Germline CDR1 MNHNS, CDR2 SASEGT. Trimming removed 7 bases from V and 6 bases from J, with 16 bases in between. The CDR3: CASTEPREAQPQHF. In DNA form, the CDR3 reads TGTGCCAGCACCGAACCGAGGGAGGCTCAGCCCCAGCATTTT.

V and J are TRBV5-1 and TRBJ2-7, with D perhaps TRBD1 or TRBD2 (7 bases each). Germline V CDR1 and CDR2: SGHRS, YFSETQ. This CDR3 region has 15 residues. The ends were cut back, 4 bases at V and 5 bases at J, with 19 bases in the middle. The CDR3 is CASSRQTGTIDEQYF. The DNA for the CDR3 is TGCGCCAGCAGCCGGCAGACAGGGACTATCGACGAGCAGTACTTC.

V gene TRBV5-1 combines with J gene TRBJ1-3, with a possible D match to TRBD1 (5 bases). Germline CDR1 reads SGHRS; CDR2 reads YFSETQ. The CDR3 has 15 amino acids. With 0 bases removed from V and 8 bases from J, the gap between germline ends came to 15 bases. As DNA, the CDR3 is TGCGCCAGCAGCTTGGGAGAGGGGAAGTGGGACACCATATATTTT. It is translated as CASSLGEGKWDTIYF.

The rearrangement uses TRBV7-2 and TRBJ1-5; weak D call: TRBD1 (5 bases). Trimming took 5 bases from V and 0 from J, leaving 14 bases between them. Germline V gene lookup returns CDR1 SGHTA and CDR2 FQGNSA. CDR3 length: 16 amino acids. This chain's CDR3 is CASSPLSGNSNQPQHF. The DNA for the CDR3 is TGTGCCAGCAGCCCTCTTTCAGGGAATAGCAATCAGCCCCAGCATTTT.

This clone was seen a single time. The chain carries TRBV30 and TRBJ2-5, with 9 bases aligning to TRBD2. The CDR3 totals 13 residues. The germline gives CDR1 GTSNPN, CDR2 SVGIG (reference sequence). V trimming: 3 bases; J trimming: 3 bases; junction bases outside the gene matches: 2. CDR3: CAWSLAGKETQYF. CDR3 coding DNA: TGTGCCTGGAGCCTAGCGGGAAAAGAGACCCAGTACTTC.

The rearrangement joins TRBV4-3 to TRBJ1-1; unclear D gene. This CDR3 has 13 residues. The germline CDR1 and CDR2 sequences are LGHNA and YSLEER. Trimming took off 7 bases at V and 1 base at J, with 10 bases between the two ends. CDR3 coding DNA: TGCGCCAGCACCCGTTGGGAGAACACTGAAGCTTTCTTT. Amino acids: CASTRWENTEAFF.

The V gene is TRBV6-6, the J gene TRBJ2-7, with D unclear. Trimming cost V 6 bases and J 4 bases, with 13 bases left between them. The germline gives CDR1 MNHNY, CDR2 SVGAGI (reference sequence). This CDR3 region has 13 residues. In DNA form, the CDR3 reads TGTGCCAGCAGACCCGACGTCCGGTACGAGCAGTACTTC. Encoded protein: CASRPDVRYEQYF.